Listed below are T cell receptor beta chains from one sample, sequenced in a study of blood T cells in healthy people across ages. TCRdb analysed the 5' RACE reads with MiXCR anew, one entry per CDR3 protein. This sample has 1.5 million to 2 million distinct CDR3 sequences, with roughly 28% found just once. The material sequenced was blood. Receptor source: a woman aged 25 to 39 in good health. Both conserved end residues are part of each CDR3. A D gene is named only where the DNA matches it firmly. A row's size may be missing; if present it is once, few, many or a size class.

length: 12; size: .; J: TRBJ2-7; D: .; V: TRBV18; CDR3: CASPPSSDEQYF; DNA: TGTGCCAGCCCACCTTCATCGGACGAGCAGTACTTC
length: 18; size: .; J: TRBJ1-5; D: .; V: TRBV2; CDR3: CASRPGREVEVGNQPQHF; DNA: TGTGCCAGCAGGCCGGGCAGGGAGGTGGAGGTTGGCAATCAGCCCCAGCATTTT
length: 13; size: few; J: TRBJ1-2; D: .; V: TRBV20-1; CDR3: CSASDGGARGYTF; DNA: TGCAGTGCTAGCGATGGGGGCGCACGTGGCTACACCTTC
length: 11; size: many; J: TRBJ2-4; D: .; V: TRBV21-1; CDR3: CASSKAGIQYF; DNA: TGTGCCAGCAGCAAAGCTGGCATTCAGTACTTC
length: 13; size: many; J: TRBJ2-7; D: .; V: TRBV7-2; CDR3: CASSIDKSYEQYF; DNA: TGTGCCAGCAGCATCGATAAATCCTACGAGCAGTACTTC
length: 12; size: .; J: TRBJ1-5; D: .; V: TRBV29-1; CDR3: CSGINSNQPQHF; DNA: TGCAGCGGTATTAATAGCAATCAGCCCCAGCATTTT
length: 20; size: once; J: TRBJ2-1; D: TRBD2; V: TRBV12-5; CDR3: CASGLGSGTLLAGGLNEQFF; DNA: TGTGCTAGTGGTTTGGGCTCCGGGACCCTCCTGGCGGGAGGGTTGAATGAGCAGTTCTTC
length: 15; size: many; J: TRBJ1-2; D: .; V: TRBV20-1; CDR3: CSARRANSYRVGYTF; DNA: TGCAGTGCTAGACGGGCAAATTCCTATCGCGTTGGCTACACCTTC
length: 13; size: .; J: TRBJ2-7; D: .; V: TRBV10-3; CDR3: CAISVKGGYEQYF; DNA: TGTGCCATCAGCGTTAAGGGGGGCTATGAGCAGTACTTC
length: 15; size: few; J: TRBJ1-4; D: .; V: TRBV4-3; CDR3: CASSPSGSGTDRLFF; DNA: TGCGCCAGCAGCCCCTCCGGTTCAGGGACGGACCGACTGTTTTTT
length: 17; size: .; J: TRBJ2-4; D: TRBD2; V: TRBV7-2; CDR3: CASSLALPGLAGSTQYF; DNA: TGTGCCAGCAGCTTAGCGCTACCGGGACTAGCGGGTAGTACGCAGTACTTC
length: 17; size: few; J: TRBJ2-1; D: TRBD2; V: TRBV27; CDR3: CAPKEERGPTTRNEQFF; DNA: TGTGCCCCTAAGGAGGAGCGGGGGCCGACCACCCGCAATGAGCAGTTCTTC
length: 14; size: few; J: TRBJ2-1; D: .; V: TRBV15; CDR3: CATSRGGGYNEQFF; DNA: TGTGCCACCAGCAGAGGGGGCGGTTACAATGAGCAGTTCTTC
length: 11; size: .; J: TRBJ2-7; D: .; V: TRBV30; CDR3: CAWSANYEQYF; DNA: TGTGCCTGGAGTGCCAACTACGAGCAGTACTTC
length: 17; size: few; J: TRBJ2-6; D: .; V: TRBV15; CDR3: CATSRDPRASGANVLTF; DNA: TGTGCCACCAGCAGAGATCCCAGGGCCTCTGGGGCCAACGTCCTGACTTTC
length: 14; size: many; J: TRBJ2-7; D: .; V: TRBV12-3/TRBV12-4; CDR3: CASSLGRTSYEQYF; DNA: TGTGCCAGCAGTTTAGGGCGGACCTCCTACGAGCAGTACTTC
length: 16; size: .; J: TRBJ2-3; D: .; V: TRBV6-2/TRBV6-3; CDR3: CASSYNPSASTDTQYF; DNA: TGTGCCAGCAGTTACAACCCTAGCGCAAGCACAGATACGCAGTATTTT
length: 16; size: .; J: TRBJ1-2; D: TRBD1; V: TRBV20-1; CDR3: CSARETGRAHGGGYTF; DNA: TGCAGTGCTAGAGAGACAGGGAGGGCCCACGGGGGTGGCTACACCTTC
length: 19; size: few; J: TRBJ2-1; D: .; V: TRBV4-3; CDR3: CASSQGAGGIGGFYNEQFF; DNA: TGCGCCAGCAGCCAAGGGGCAGGGGGAATCGGGGGCTTCTACAATGAGCAGTTCTTC
length: 16; size: few; J: TRBJ1-1; D: TRBD1; V: TRBV7-6; CDR3: CASSLAYRGPNTEAFF; DNA: TGTGCCAGCAGCTTAGCCTACAGGGGGCCGAACACTGAGGCTTTCTTT
length: 15; size: many; J: TRBJ2-7; D: TRBD1; V: TRBV6-5; CDR3: CASSYRGQGAYEQYF; DNA: TGTGCCAGCAGTTACCGCGGACAGGGAGCCTACGAGCAGTACTTC
length: 15; size: .; J: TRBJ1-6; D: .; V: TRBV20-1; CDR3: CSASLQGAQNSPLHF; DNA: TGCAGTGCTAGTCTTCAAGGGGCGCAGAATTCACCCCTCCACTTT
length: 18; size: .; J: TRBJ2-3; D: TRBD2; V: TRBV12-3/TRBV12-4; CDR3: CASSMTSGRAKDADTQYF; DNA: TGTGCCAGCAGTATGACTAGCGGGAGGGCCAAAGACGCGGATACGCAGTATTTT
length: 16; size: .; J: TRBJ2-7; D: TRBD2; V: TRBV9; CDR3: CASSVGLAGVNGEQYF; DNA: TGTGCCAGCAGCGTAGGACTAGCGGGAGTAAATGGCGAGCAGTACTTC
length: 14; size: many; J: TRBJ2-1; D: .; V: TRBV29-1; CDR3: CSVPAIGTYREQFF; DNA: TGCAGCGTTCCCGCGATTGGTACTTACAGGGAGCAGTTCTTC
length: 15; size: many; J: TRBJ2-7; D: TRBD1; V: TRBV2; CDR3: CASSGKGGRRYEQYF; DNA: TGTGCCAGCAGCGGAAAAGGGGGCAGGAGATACGAGCAGTACTTC
length: 10; size: .; J: TRBJ2-1; D: .; V: TRBV20-1; CDR3: CSAAANEQFF; DNA: TGCAGTGCTGCTGCTAATGAGCAGTTCTTC
length: 14; size: many; J: TRBJ2-7; D: .; V: TRBV28; CDR3: CASSPTGDPYEQYF; DNA: TGTGCCAGCAGTCCGACAGGCGATCCCTACGAGCAGTACTTC
length: 15; size: few; J: TRBJ2-7; D: TRBD1; V: TRBV12-3/TRBV12-4; CDR3: CASGQGQGLFLGQYF; DNA: TGTGCCAGCGGCCAGGGACAGGGCCTTTTTCTGGGGCAGTACTTC
length: 11; size: many; J: TRBJ2-1; D: .; V: TRBV20-1; CDR3: CSAVIRNEQFF; DNA: TGCAGTGCCGTAATTCGCAATGAGCAGTTCTTC
length: 13; size: few; J: TRBJ1-2; D: .; V: TRBV12-3/TRBV12-4; CDR3: CASRGVSMGGYTF; DNA: TGTGCCAGCAGGGGCGTCTCCATGGGGGGCTACACCTTC